This TCR beta chain was documented in a study of blood T cell repertoires in COVID-19. About the study: Sites across the United States, Italy and Spain contributed samples from acute and convalescent COVID-19. From T cells, B-cell-depleted T cells, or PBMCs came the material, which was cDNA or gDNA.

In the original analysis: Reference gene primer amplification gave nucleated cell count estimates. Profiled with immunoSEQ multiplex PCR; TCRdb holds only in-frame clones, not every one. From that table come the V and J calls and clone size; the DNA was used to work out D and trimming. The sample has some 250,000 clones, around four fifths seen once. This CDR3 has 14 amino acids. V lost 3 bases, J lost 0 bases, and 7 bases lay in between. Germline V gene lookup returns CDR1 MNHEY and CDR2 SVGAGI. The receptor's source is a man in his thirties or forties who had recovered from COVID-19. V gene TRBV6-5 combines with J gene TRBJ2-3; no reliable D call. Sequencing was carried out using peripheral blood. In nucleotides, the CDR3 is TGTGCCAGCAGTTATAGAGGTAGCACAGATACGCAGTATTTT. Amino acid sequence: CASSYRGSTDTQYF.